This T cell receptor (beta chain) comes out of a study of cytomegalovirus exposure and HLA in healthy donors. On the study more broadly: In terms of ancestry, the Caucasian-associated cluster contained more than 65% of the approximately 380 genotyped donors. Study-level results: A cluster of highly shared sequence variants was likely a sequencing artifact.

CDR1 and CDR2 from the germline V gene are SGHDT and YYEEEE. This CDR3 spans 15 amino acids. V was clipped by 1 base and J by 7 bases; unmatched bases: 9. Primers for the PCR totalled 60 Vbeta and 13 Jbeta. Using immunoSEQ multiplex PCR, the repertoire was profiled, and TCRdb retains in-frame clones only, with some absent. The profile shows around 84,000 clones, 70% to 80% of them singletons. As to this clone: Antigen specificity is unknown.

The sequence was obtained from a human donor in good health. The source material was PBMCs. The V gene is TRBV5-6, the J gene TRBJ1-2; 8 bases line up with TRBD1. DNA for the CDR3: TGTGCCAGCAGCTTGCTGGACAGGGATTATGGTGGCTACACCTTC. This translates into CASSLLDRDYGGYTF.